This TCR beta chain appears in the sequencing data of a study of T-cell memory formation after mild COVID-19. Turning to the study itself: For the most part, TCR clusters were specific to one donor.

Findings and limits, study-wide: Researchers found some responding clones in pre-infection memory, a sign that cross-reactive memory joined.

This clonotype has a handful of counts. What it recognizes is unknown. J lost 6 bases, V lost 1 base, and 9 bases had no gene match. The CDR3 extends over 16 amino acids. CDR1 and CDR2 from the germline V gene are SGHKS and YYEKEE (reference sequence). Constant-segment primers and 5'RACE yielded cDNA libraries for TCR alpha and TCR beta, each carrying sample barcodes and UMIs. TCRdb recomputed calls from the 5' RACE reads with MiXCR, one row per CDR3 protein. The table has about 160,000 distinct CDR3 sequences, roughly 30% seen once; the top ten hold 12%. The chain couples TRBV5-5 to TRBJ2-2, with TRBD2 matching 7 bases. This clonotype was sampled from an adult woman who had mild COVID-19 (a few samples of this study predate the infection). Cell type and time point are not known. The sequenced sample consisted of PBMCs or a T cell subset sorted from them (not recorded which). The CDR3 DNA sequence: TGTGCCAGCAGCTTGTATATGGGGGGGTTCCCCGGGGAGCTGTTTTTT. Translation gives CASSLYMGGFPGELFF.